This TCR beta chain was documented in a study of OX40 agonist ivuxolimab in advanced cancers. On the study more broadly: Each dose-escalation patient presented with hepatocellular carcinoma, melanoma, renal cell or head and neck cancer. Patients were under 90% male with ages roughly 20 to 90, mean about 65. Regarding the study as a whole: The study observed clonal expansion of CD4+ and CD8+ blood T cells by week 6 at 0.1 to 3.0 mg/kg.

Comment on this clone: What it binds is not known.

Assay used: immunoSEQ multiplex PCR; TCRdb lists only in-frame clones, some missing. The sample holds over 15,000 clones, roughly 81% seen once. CDR3 length equals 14 residues. V was clipped by 5 bases and J by 7 bases; unmatched bases: 7. Per germline, CDR1 LNHDA and CDR2 SQIVND (reference sequence). The clonotype comes from an adult with an advanced solid tumor such as melanoma, head and neck, liver or kidney cancer. Source: CD4+ or CD8+ T cells sorted from blood, taken in a trial of the OX40 agonist ivuxolimab. The V gene is TRBV19, the J gene TRBJ1-1, with 10 bases lining up with TRBD1. This chain's CDR3 is CASSLPGQGIEAFF. In nucleotides, the CDR3 is TGTGCCAGTAGTTTACCGGGACAGGGGATTGAAGCTTTCTTT.